These 27 T cell receptor beta chains were sequenced from one sample in a study of T cells after yellow fever vaccination. TCRdb reanalysed the 5' RACE reads using MiXCR and keeps one entry per CDR3 protein. The sample has 400,000 or so distinct CDR3 sequences; 6.2% are singletons. The sample consisted of PBMCs, taken 5 days after the yellow fever booster vaccination. These receptors were obtained from a young man who received the YFV17D yellow fever vaccine.

This clonotype was found a few times. The chain employs TRBV6-2 or TRBV6-3 and TRBJ2-5; D may be TRBD2 (5 bases). The CDR3 is 15 amino acids. From germline, CDR1 is MNHEY and CDR2 SVGEGT. With 3 bases removed from V and 5 bases from J, the gap between germline ends came to 16 bases. CDR3 region: CASSYGASSGETQYF. In nucleotides, the CDR3 is TGTGCCAGCAGTTATGGTGCTAGCTCGGGCGAGACCCAGTACTTC.

This chain uses TRBV7-9 with TRBJ1-1; TRBD1 is a possible D gene (6 bases). Germline CDR1 SEHNR, CDR2 FQNEAQ (reference sequence). This CDR3 is 14 amino acids long. The V end was cut by 5 bases, the J end by 1 base, with 11 bases between. The CDR3 DNA is TGTGCCAGCAGCCCAGGGACAAAGAACACTGAAGCTTTCTTT. Translation: CASSPGTKNTEAFF.

For this clonotype: This may come from a read error, since a much larger clone is one base off. This rearrangement joins TRBV4-2 to TRBJ2-7; D is perhaps TRBD2 (6 bases). Germline loops: CDR1 LGHNA, CDR2 YNFKEQ. CDR3 size: 16 residues. CDR3 amino acids: CAISQGVLAANYEQYF. The CDR3 DNA sequence: TGTGCCATCAGCCAAGGTGTGTTAGCGGCGAACTACGAGCAGTACTTC.

This clonotype was picked up a small number of times. V and J are TRBV30 and TRBJ2-2, with D perhaps matching TRBD1 (6 bases). This CDR3 has 13 residues. Germline V gene data show CDR1 as GTSNPN and CDR2 as SVGIG (reference sequence). V shed 8 bases and J shed 1 base, with 11 bases lying between them. Here the CDR3 reads CALKTGNTGELFF. CDR3 DNA sequence: TGTGCCCTCAAGACAGGGAACACCGGGGAGCTGTTTTTT.

Only a few counts were recorded for this clonotype. The V gene is TRBV7-2, the J gene TRBJ2-4; D not certain. V was pared by 5 bases and J by 5 bases, with 13 bases between. Germline V gene lookup returns CDR1 SGHTA and CDR2 FQGNSA. This CDR3 spans 14 amino acids. CDR3 in amino acids: CASSQAWGENIQYF. The CDR3 coding sequence is TGTGCCAGCAGCCAAGCGTGGGGTGAAAACATTCAGTACTTC.

In this sample, this clonotype turned up many times. V usage is TRBV15 and J usage is TRBJ2-7, with D possibly matching TRBD2 (5 bases). Germline V gene data show CDR1 as LNHNV and CDR2 as YYDKDF (reference sequence). CDR3 length: 14 residues. V lost 3 bases, J lost 2 bases, and 11 bases lay in between. In nucleotides, the CDR3 is TGTGCCACCAGCAGGACTACTATGCCCTACGAGCAGTACTTC. This gives the protein CATSRTTMPYEQYF. The variable domain in full, completed from reference TRBV15 and TRBJ2-7, reads DAMVIQNPRYQVTQFGKPVTLSCSQTLNHNVMYWYQQKSSQAPKLLFHYYDKDFNNEADTPDNFQSRRPNTSFCFLDIRSPGLGDTAMYLCATSRTTMPYEQYFGPGTRLTVT.

V is TRBV7-2 and J is TRBJ2-5, with D unresolved. Germline V gene lookup returns CDR1 SGHTA and CDR2 FQGNSA. This CDR3 region has 13 residues. V gave up 8 bases and J gave up 1 base, with 11 bases separating them. The CDR3: CASSAALQETQYF. The CDR3 bases are TGTGCCAGCTCTGCGGCACTCCAAGAGACCCAGTACTTC.

This clonotype was recorded at least ten times. This chain connects TRBV7-2 to TRBJ2-5; D remains unclear. Trimming left V 3 bases short and J 2 bases short, with 7 bases between. CDR1 SGHTA and CDR2 FQGNSA come from the germline V gene. The CDR3 length is 13 residues. CDR3 DNA sequence: TGTGCCAGCAGCTTCTCGCTACAAGAGACCCAGTACTTC. Encoded protein: CASSFSLQETQYF.

This clonotype was seen more than once but under ten times. The chain has TRBV30 and TRBJ1-4; D is unresolved. CDR1 is GTSNPN and CDR2 is SVGIG in the germline V gene (reference sequence). This CDR3 comprises 15 residues. The V end was cut by 1 base, the J end by 0 bases, with 9 bases between. The CDR3 region is CAWSAYSSTNEKLFF. DNA of the CDR3: TGTGCCTGGAGTGCCTACAGCTCAACTAATGAAAAACTGTTTTTT. Supplemented by reference TRBV30 and TRBJ1-4, the full variable domain reads SQTIHQWPATLVQPVGSPLSLECTVEGTSNPNLYWYRQAAGRGLQLLFYSVGIGQISSEVPQNLSASRPQDRQFILSSKKLLLSDSGFYLCAWSAYSSTNEKLFFGSGTQLSVL.

Only a few counts were recorded for this clonotype. The chain has TRBV6-1 and TRBJ1-1; 7 bases map to TRBD1. This CDR3 has 14 amino acids. V dropped 1 base and J dropped 11; count of bases not matched to a gene: 10. Germline values: CDR1 MNHNS, CDR2 SASEGT. The CDR3, as DNA: TGTGCCAGCAGTGAAGATGGAAGGGGGCGCGGCGCTTTCTTT. It yields the protein CASSEDGRGRGAFF.

CDR3 sequence (DNA): TGTGCCAGCAGCTTAGCCTCAGCTAGCGGGAGTTCAAATACGCAGTATTTT. It yields the protein CASSLASASGSSNTQYF. V usage is TRBV7-6 and J usage is TRBJ2-3, with TRBD2 matching 10 bases. The J segment lost 7 bases and the V segment lost 0 bases, leaving 10 bases of the junction unmatched. CDR3 size: 17 residues. Germline V gene lookup returns CDR1 SGHVS and CDR2 FNYEAQ.

This clonotype has at least ten counts. The chain has TRBV24-1 and TRBJ2-1; no reliable D call. The V gene lost 1 base and the J gene lost 8 bases, with 2 bases spanning the gap. This CDR3 has 11 amino acids. Germline CDR1 KGHDR, CDR2 SFDVKD. This CDR3 reads CATSDLHEQFF. In nucleotides, the CDR3 is TGTGCCACCAGTGATTTACATGAGCAGTTCTTC.

This clonotype was seen a handful of times. The chain uses TRBV7-2 and TRBJ2-2; tentative D call: TRBD1 (6 bases). Germline V CDR1 and CDR2: SGHTA, FQGNSA. The ends were cut back, 4 bases at V and 5 bases at J, with 11 bases in the middle. The CDR3 has 14 residues. This chain's CDR3 is CASSWGRRTGELFF. CDR3 coding DNA: TGTGCCAGCAGCTGGGGGCGTCGGACCGGGGAGCTGTTTTTT.

This clonotype was picked up a small number of times. The J gene is TRBJ2-1, the V gene TRBV4-3, with D unclear. The germline CDR1 and CDR2 sequences are LGHNA and YSLEER. This CDR3 is built from 18 residues. The ends were cut back, 0 bases at V and 0 bases at J, with 15 bases in the middle. This CDR3 is CASSQDPNRPSSYNEQFF. In nucleotides, the CDR3 is TGCGCCAGCAGCCAAGACCCCAATCGGCCAAGCTCCTACAATGAGCAGTTCTTC.

This clonotype was detected only a few times. The chain joins TRBV20-1 to TRBJ2-3; the match to TRBD2 covers 9 bases. After removal of 5 bases from V and 1 base from J, the junction contained 7 bases not matched to a gene. The CDR3 runs to 15 residues. Germline loops: CDR1 DFQATT, CDR2 SNEGSKA (reference sequence). CDR3 bases: TGCAGTGCTCCCACCGCTAGCGGGGGCACAGATACGCAGTATTTT. It yields the protein CSAPTASGGTDTQYF.

The rearrangement joins TRBV4-3 to TRBJ1-4; no clear D gene. Trimming left V 4 bases short and J 3 bases short, with 12 bases between. The CDR3 extends over 15 amino acids. The germline V gene has CDR1 LGHNA and CDR2 YSLEER. The CDR3 region is CASSPLVGANEKLFF. The CDR3 nucleotides read TGCGCCAGCAGCCCTCTCGTGGGAGCTAATGAAAAACTGTTTTTT.

This clonotype was seen repeatedly, ten times or more. The chain employs TRBV30 and TRBJ1-1, with TRBD1 matching 7 bases. Trimming took 0 bases from V and 4 from J; bases not matched to a gene: 5. Germline V gene lookup returns CDR1 GTSNPN and CDR2 SVGIG (reference sequence). CDR3 length: 14 residues. CDR3 coding DNA: TGTGCCTGGAGTGTCCGACAGGGTCCCACTGAAGCTTTCTTT. This gives the protein CAWSVRQGPTEAFF.

This clonotype was seen many times. The chain has TRBV4-3 and TRBJ1-5; possible D gene TRBD1, 5 bases. Germline V gives CDR1 LGHNA, CDR2 YSLEER. The CDR3 has 14 residues. The V and J ends lost 0 bases and 5 bases respectively, with 8 bases between them. CDR3 coding DNA: TGCGCCAGCAGCCAAGATTGGGGGGATCAGCCCCAGCATTTT. It encodes CASSQDWGDQPQHF.

The rearrangement links TRBV7-2 to TRBJ2-1, with 10 bases aligning to TRBD1. The CDR3 sequence is 15 residues long. Germline assignment: CDR1 SGHTA and CDR2 FQGNSA. Unmatched junction bases numbered 3, after V lost 3 bases and J lost 4 bases. The CDR3 loop is CASSLDRGGYNEQFF. In DNA form, the CDR3 reads TGTGCCAGCAGCTTGGACAGGGGGGGATACAATGAGCAGTTCTTC.

J is TRBJ2-1 and V is TRBV4-3; 9 bases align to TRBD2. This CDR3 has 18 amino acids. J was trimmed by 1 base and V by 0 bases; bases with no gene match: 7. Germline V gene lookup returns CDR1 LGHNA and CDR2 YSLEER. The CDR3 DNA reads TGCGCCAGCAGCCAAGAGGCGGAGCTAGCGGGGTCCTACAATGAGCAGTTCTTC. This translates into CASSQEAELAGSYNEQFF.

This clonotype was recorded many times. The rearrangement joins TRBV7-8 to TRBJ2-5; D not resolved. Germline V gives CDR1 SGHVS, CDR2 FQNEAQ. The CDR3 contains 14 residues. V was shortened by 1 base and J by 0 bases, with 6 bases between the two germline ends. The CDR3 protein is CASSLEANQETQYF. CDR3 DNA: TGTGCCAGCAGCTTAGAGGCAAACCAAGAGACCCAGTACTTC.

This clonotype was recorded at least ten times. The chain combines TRBV25-1 with TRBJ2-5; possibly TRBD1 or TRBD2 for D (5 bases each). V was cut by 8 bases and J by 5 bases, with 15 bases left in between. The CDR3 spans 13 residues. Looked up from germline, CDR1 is MGHDK and CDR2 is SYGVNS. The CDR3 region is CASQARGGETQYF. In nucleotides, the CDR3 is TGTGCCAGCCAGGCCCGGGGCGGGGAGACCCAGTACTTC.

The gene calls are TRBV5-5 and TRBJ1-5; D might be TRBD1 (6 bases). The CDR3 consists of 14 residues. Germline assignment: CDR1 SGHKS and CDR2 YYEKEE (reference sequence). V lost 3 bases to trimming and J lost 5 bases, with 12 bases between them. This CDR3 is CASSYGQRDQPQHF. In nucleotides, the CDR3 is TGTGCCAGCAGCTACGGACAGCGAGATCAGCCCCAGCATTTT.

There are a few counts of this clonotype. DNA of the CDR3: TGTGCCAGCAGCTTCCATGGGGGGTTGGTAACCGGGGAGCTGTTTTTT. Amino acids: CASSFHGGLVTGELFF. The chain carries TRBV7-2 and TRBJ2-2; TRBD2 might be the D (6 bases). The V gene lost 3 bases and the J gene lost 5 bases, with 16 bases spanning the gap. Germline CDR1 SGHTA, CDR2 FQGNSA. CDR3 size: 16 residues.

The CDR3 region has the DNA TGCAGCGTTGAAGACGGGGACCACAATGAGCAGTTCTTC. Translation: CSVEDGDHNEQFF. This rearrangement joins TRBV29-1 to TRBJ2-1; perhaps D is TRBD1 or TRBD2 (5 bases each). This CDR3 has 13 amino acids. Per germline, CDR1 SQVTM and CDR2 ANQGSEA. The V gene lost 0 bases and the J gene lost 5 bases, with 8 bases spanning the gap.

This clonotype was detected ten times or more. This rearrangement joins TRBV20-1 to TRBJ2-3; TRBD1 aligns across 9 bases. The CDR3 extends over 14 amino acids. Germline CDR1 DFQATT, CDR2 SNEGSKA (reference sequence). V gave up 4 bases and J gave up 7 bases; unmatched junction bases: 9. CDR3: CSATGTGRGNTQYF. CDR3 bases: TGCAGTGCTACCGGGACAGGGAGAGGGAATACGCAGTATTTT.

The chain employs TRBV27 and TRBJ2-1, with 9 bases matching TRBD2. Looked up from germline, CDR1 is MNHEY and CDR2 is SMNVEV (reference sequence). The CDR3 loop spans 19 amino acids. The trim removed 5 bases at V and 0 bases at J, leaving 14 bases unmatched. The CDR3 protein is CASSPRGGTSRTSYNEQFF. CDR3 coding DNA: TGTGCCAGCAGTCCCCGTGGTGGGACTAGCAGAACCTCCTACAATGAGCAGTTCTTC.